The rows below give T cell receptor beta chains drawn from one sample of a study of T cells in Graves' hyperthyroidism and ophthalmopathy. TCRdb called the multiplex PCR reads again in MiXCR, with one record for every CDR3 protein. The profile shows fewer than 250,000 distinct CDR3 sequences, approximately 17% of them singletons. The sample consisted of blood. The receptors derive from a man aged 50 to 60 with Graves' hyperthyroidism. The CDR3 runs from the conserved cysteine through the conserved F or W. D genes are given only for firm matches. Rows give clone size only sometimes, using once, few, many, or a class for an expanded clone.

D,V,length,J,size,DNA,CDR3
NA,TRBV7-8,15,TRBJ2-5,few,TGTGCCAGCAGCTTCGGAGCAGGGTACCAAGAGACCCAGTACTTC,CASSFGAGYQETQYF
NA,TRBV29-1,15,TRBJ2-5,many,TGCAGCGTTGACGAAGTTCATTCCGGCCAAGAGACCCAGTACTTC,CSVDEVHSGQETQYF
TRBD1,TRBV6-1,15,TRBJ2-7,NA,TGTGCCAGCAGTCTTGGGACAGGGGGTTCCTACGAGCAGTACTTC,CASSLGTGGSYEQYF
TRBD1,TRBV7-9,14,TRBJ1-4,NA,TGTGCCAGCAGCCCGGGACAGGGAGATGAAAAACTGTTTTTT,CASSPGQGDEKLFF
NA,TRBV10-1,15,TRBJ2-1,many,TGCGCCAGCCCTTGGCACAGATGGTACAAGGATGAGCAGTTCTTC,CASPWHRWYKDEQFF
NA,TRBV7-7,14,TRBJ2-5,many,TGTGCTAGCAGCTTCGGTTCGGATGGGGAGACCCAGTACTTC,CASSFGSDGETQYF
NA,TRBV28,15,TRBJ1-5,many,TGTGCCAGCAGTTCCGGAAGCGGGGGCAATCAGCCCCAGCATTTT,CASSSGSGGNQPQHF
NA,TRBV11-3,14,TRBJ2-4,NA,TGTGCCAGCAGCCCCCAGGGTCGCGGAGTCATTCAGTACTTC,CASSPQGRGVIQYF
NA,TRBV28,14,TRBJ2-7,many,TGTGCCAGTCGGAGGGACAGAGTCTCCTACGAGCAGTACTTC,CASRRDRVSYEQYF
TRBD2,TRBV5-8,13,TRBJ2-7,few,TGTGCCAGCAGCAGGGGACTACTCTACGAGCAGTACTTC,CASSRGLLYEQYF
TRBD1,TRBV6-1,14,TRBJ2-5,many,TGTGCCAGCAGTTCTGACAGGGTTCTAGAGACCCAGTACTTC,CASSSDRVLETQYF
TRBD2,TRBV2,14,TRBJ2-1,many,TGTGCCAGCAGGCCCCGACTAGCGGGAGTTGAGCAGTTCTTC,CASRPRLAGVEQFF
NA,TRBV5-1,15,TRBJ1-1,many,TGCGCCAGCAGCCCGGAGGTCCTTGGGGGCACTGAAGCTTTCTTT,CASSPEVLGGTEAFF
NA,TRBV19,16,TRBJ2-7,few,TGTGCCAGTAGTCTTACATCCGGGACAATCCCGTACGAGCAGTACTTC,CASSLTSGTIPYEQYF
NA,TRBV6-2/TRBV6-3,14,TRBJ2-7,many,TGTGCCAGCAGCCAAGGACGGTACTCCTACGAGCAGTACTTC,CASSQGRYSYEQYF
NA,TRBV10-2,14,TRBJ2-3,many,TGCGCCAGCCGTAGGGACCAGGGGACAGATACGCAGTATTTT,CASRRDQGTDTQYF
TRBD2,TRBV3-1,13,TRBJ2-5,many,TGTGCCAGCGCTAGCGGGAGAGGAGAGACCCAGTACTTC,CASASGRGETQYF
NA,TRBV5-6,13,TRBJ1-4,NA,TGTGCCAGCAGCCAGAGACAGGCTGAAAAACTGTTTTTT,CASSQRQAEKLFF
NA,TRBV11-3,12,TRBJ2-7,few,TGTGCCAGCAGCTTGGCTTACTACGAGCAGTACTTC,CASSLAYYEQYF
TRBD1,TRBV20-1,16,TRBJ2-7,once,TGCAGTGCTAGAGATTATAGAGGGGACAGGGTCTACGAGCAGTACTTC,CSARDYRGDRVYEQYF
TRBD1,TRBV20-1,15,TRBJ2-7,NA,TGCAGTGCTAGAGATCAACTACAGGGGGCCATCGAGCAGTACTTC,CSARDQLQGAIEQYF
NA,TRBV27,11,TRBJ2-7,few,TGTGCCAGCAGTTTAGACTTCGAGCAGTACTTC,CASSLDFEQYF
TRBD1,TRBV19,16,TRBJ2-2,few,TGTGCCAGTAGTGCGGACAGGGGGCAGTTGGACGGGGAGCTGTTTTTT,CASSADRGQLDGELFF
TRBD1,TRBV12-5,14,TRBJ2-7,few,TGTGCTAGTGGTTTGTGGGACAGGTCCTACGAGCAGTACTTC,CASGLWDRSYEQYF
NA,TRBV20-1,16,TRBJ1-1,many,TGCAGTGCTAGAGATCCGGGCAGGGGCGGGAACACTGAAGCTTTCTTT,CSARDPGRGGNTEAFF
NA,TRBV9,16,TRBJ2-5,few,TGTGCCAGCAGCGAGGAAGGGAATCGGTGGCAAGAGACCCAGTACTTC,CASSEEGNRWQETQYF
TRBD2,TRBV29-1,15,TRBJ2-3,many,TGCAGCGTTTCCGGGACTAGCGGGATCACAGATACGCAGTATTTT,CSVSGTSGITDTQYF
TRBD1,TRBV10-3,18,TRBJ2-2,NA,TGTGCCATCAGTGAAATTGGGACAGGGGGCATCGGGAGACGGGAGCTGTTTTTT,CAISEIGTGGIGRRELFF
TRBD2,TRBV19,18,TRBJ2-1,many,TGTGCCAGTAGTATAGATCTGTTAGCGGGAGGGCGGCACAATGAGCAGTTCTTC,CASSIDLLAGGRHNEQFF
NA,TRBV20-1,13,TRBJ2-5,few,TGCAGTGCTCCGTTGGGGGCGCAAGAGACCCAGTACTTC,CSAPLGAQETQYF
TRBD2,TRBV12-5,17,TRBJ2-7,NA,TGTGCTAGTGGTTTGGCTAAACTAGCGGGTCTCTCCTACGAGCAGTACTTC,CASGLAKLAGLSYEQYF
TRBD2,TRBV27,16,TRBJ2-1,many,TGTGCCAGCAGTTTAGGGTACGGGAGGTCCTACAATGAGCAGTTCTTC,CASSLGYGRSYNEQFF
NA,TRBV20-1,14,TRBJ2-2,NA,TGCAGTGCTAGTCTCAGCGGGAACACCGGGGAGCTGTTTTTT,CSASLSGNTGELFF
NA,TRBV20-1,15,TRBJ2-3,NA,TGCAGTGCCCGAACTGGGCTAGATAATAGAGATACGCAGTATTTT,CSARTGLDNRDTQYF
NA,TRBV28,14,TRBJ1-2,many,TGTGCCAGCAGTTTAGTCGGACGGAACTATGGCTACACCTTC,CASSLVGRNYGYTF
TRBD1,TRBV20-1,14,TRBJ2-7,once,TGCAGTGCGACAAGGACAGGGAGTAGATACGAGCAGTACTTC,CSATRTGSRYEQYF
NA,TRBV28,14,TRBJ1-4,many,TGTGCCAGCAGTTCCAGGGTGAATGGAGAAAAACTGTTTTTT,CASSSRVNGEKLFF
NA,TRBV19,10,TRBJ1-2,few,TGTGCCAGTCGGGACTATGGCTACACCTTC,CASRDYGYTF
TRBD1,TRBV12-3/TRBV12-4,15,TRBJ2-2,many,TGTGCCAGCATAATAGGACAGGGGGACACCGGGGAGCTGTTTTTT,CASIIGQGDTGELFF
NA,TRBV18,16,TRBJ2-2,few,TGTGCCAGCTCTCCGTACACTACAGGAAACACCGGGGAGCTGTTTTTT,CASSPYTTGNTGELFF
NA,TRBV5-1,17,TRBJ2-4,few,TGCGCCAGCAGCTTGACTCCGGCTTGGGGGGCCAAAAACATTCAGTACTTC,CASSLTPAWGAKNIQYF
TRBD1,TRBV13,14,TRBJ1-2,NA,TGTGCCAGCAGCTTACAGGGGGCACCTGTTGGCTACACCTTC,CASSLQGAPVGYTF
TRBD1,TRBV2,14,TRBJ1-2,few,TGTGCCAGCAGCGGGACAGGGTGGATGGGTGGCTACACCTTC,CASSGTGWMGGYTF
NA,TRBV20-1,12,TRBJ2-7,many,TGCAGTGCGAACAGGGTATGGGTCGAGCAGTACTTC,CSANRVWVEQYF
TRBD1,TRBV5-1,14,TRBJ1-2,NA,TGCGCCAGCAGCTGGGGACAGGGAGAAGAGGGCTACACCTTC,CASSWGQGEEGYTF
TRBD2,TRBV5-1,15,TRBJ2-1,many,TGCGCCAGCAGCTTGGGCCCTAGCGGGGACAATGAGCAGTTCTTC,CASSLGPSGDNEQFF
NA,TRBV2,12,TRBJ1-2,few,TGTGCCAGCAGTGGGGGGGTCTATGGCTACACCTTC,CASSGGVYGYTF
NA,TRBV7-9,16,TRBJ2-1,many,TGTGCCAGCAGCTCCACGGACGCGAGCTCCTACAATGAGCAGTTCTTC,CASSSTDASSYNEQFF
NA,TRBV20-1,13,TRBJ2-5,few,TGCAGTGCGATATTGGGATCACAAGAGACCCAGTACTTC,CSAILGSQETQYF
TRBD1,TRBV7-9,15,TRBJ1-1,few,TGTGCCAGCAGCTTAGGACAGGGGGCTGACACTGAAGCTTTCTTT,CASSLGQGADTEAFF
NA,TRBV6-1,17,TRBJ1-3,NA,TGTGCCAGCAGTTCATTTTCTCGAGATCTCTCTGGAAACACCATATATTTT,CASSSFSRDLSGNTIYF
NA,TRBV20-1,14,TRBJ1-5,NA,TGCAGTGCTAGGGGTACAAACCCCAATCAGCCCCAGCATTTT,CSARGTNPNQPQHF
NA,TRBV28,17,TRBJ1-5,many,TGTGCCAGCAGTTTTTTCGGTCGCCCGGTGGGCAATCAGCCCCAGCATTTT,CASSFFGRPVGNQPQHF
NA,TRBV28,16,TRBJ2-7,NA,TGTGCCAGCAGCCACTACCGATCGCCGGGTTCCTACGAGCAGTACTTC,CASSHYRSPGSYEQYF